The next 15 T cell receptor beta chains were all read from a single sample in a study of blood T cell repertoires in COVID-19. Repertoires were generated with immunoSEQ multiplex PCR, while TCRdb's copy carries only in-frame clones and drops some. The table shows about 55,000 clones, with roughly 85% occurring only once. The source material was peripheral blood. These receptors were collected from a human donor in a cohort sampled during active COVID-19.

This clone showed up just a few times. The chain combines TRBV4-1 with TRBJ1-2; no reliable D call. The germline gives CDR1 MGHRA, CDR2 YSYEKL. This CDR3 is built from 13 residues. Trimming pared 0 bases from V and 4 bases from J, leaving 6 bases between. CDR3 nucleotide sequence: TGCGCCAGCAGCCAAGATCAACTCTATGGCTACACCTTC. As protein: CASSQDQLYGYTF.

The rearrangement joins TRBV5-1 to TRBJ2-2; 7 bases are a match to TRBD1. Per germline, CDR1 SGHRS and CDR2 YFSETQ. This CDR3 is 15 amino acids long. V gave up 3 bases and J gave up 0 bases; unmatched junction bases: 2. The CDR3, as DNA: TGCGCCAGCAGCTCGGGACAGACGAACACCGGGGAGCTGTTTTTT. It translates to CASSSGQTNTGELFF.

The rearrangement joins TRBV7-9 to TRBJ1-1, with 8 bases lining up with TRBD1. CDR1 SEHNR and CDR2 FQNEAQ come from the germline V gene (reference sequence). CDR3 length equals 13 residues. V was pared by 1 base and J by 10 bases, with 5 bases of the junction left unmatched. The chain's CDR3 is CASSLDLQGGAFF. The DNA for the CDR3 is TGTGCCAGCAGCTTAGATCTACAGGGGGGAGCTTTCTTT.

This clone has only one observation. Within the sample, other DNA sequences also encode this same CDR3. V usage is TRBV11-2 and J usage is TRBJ1-2; 8 nucleotides match TRBD1. Germline CDR1 reads SGHAT; CDR2 reads FQNNGV. This CDR3 spans 14 amino acids. V lost 1 base and J lost 4; bases outside the gene matches: 2. This CDR3 is CASSLGQGAYGYTF. CDR3 in DNA: TGTGCCAGCAGCTTAGGCCAGGGGGCCTATGGCTACACCTTC.

The J gene is TRBJ1-4, the V gene TRBV5-6; D is unclear. CDR3 size: 12 residues. Germline V gene sequence: CDR1 SGHDT, CDR2 YYEEEE. V lost 7 bases and J lost 7, with 11 bases in between. The CDR3 protein is CASSTGFEKLFF. The CDR3 nucleotides are TGTGCCAGCTCAACCGGGTTTGAAAAACTGTTTTTT.

This rearrangement joins TRBV18 to TRBJ1-5; 8 nucleotides align to TRBD1. The CDR3 has 15 amino acids. The J segment lost 5 bases and the V segment lost 6 bases, leaving 9 bases of the junction unmatched. Germline CDR1 reads KGHSH; CDR2 reads LQKENI. The CDR3 spells CASSFGQGADQPQHF. In DNA, the CDR3 is TGTGCCAGCTCCTTCGGACAGGGCGCCGATCAGCCCCAGCATTTT.

The rearrangement joins TRBV5-1 to TRBJ2-1, with TRBD2 matching 8 bases. This CDR3 spans 16 amino acids. Unmatched junction bases numbered 10, after V lost 4 bases and J lost 4 bases. Germline V gene sequence: CDR1 SGHRS, CDR2 YFSETQ. The CDR3 is CASSDPGAGGYNEQFF. The CDR3 DNA reads TGCGCCAGCAGCGACCCCGGGGCGGGAGGTTACAATGAGCAGTTCTTC.

J is TRBJ2-5 and V is TRBV3-1 (or the pseudogene TRBV3-2), with 8 bases fitting TRBD2. The germline CDR1 and CDR2 sequences are LGHDT and YNNKEL (reference sequence). The CDR3 is 14 amino acids. The V segment lost 1 base and the J segment 5 bases; nucleotides outside the gene matches: 3. As DNA, the CDR3 is TGTGCCAGCAGCCAAGCGGGAGGGTCTGAGACCCAGTACTTC. Its translation is CASSQAGGSETQYF.

The chain couples TRBV2 to TRBJ2-4, with D unresolved. This CDR3 region has 15 residues. The germline V and J ends were trimmed by 1 base and 0 bases, with 7 bases remaining between them. CDR1 SNHLY and CDR2 FYNNEI come from the germline V gene. DNA for the CDR3: TGTGCCAGCAGTGAAGACAGTCAAGCCAAAAACATTCAGTACTTC. This gives the protein CASSEDSQAKNIQYF.

The CDR3 bases are TGTGCCAGCAGCTTATTGGCAGGATCCGACACTGAAGCTTTCTTT. It encodes CASSLLAGSDTEAFF. The chain uses TRBV7-3 and TRBJ1-1; D gene ambiguous. The germline V and J ends were trimmed by 2 bases and 3 bases, with 13 bases remaining between them. From germline, CDR1 is SGHTA and CDR2 FQGTGA. CDR3 size: 15 residues.

This clone came up once. The V call is TRBV19, the J call TRBJ2-6; weak D call: TRBD1 (6 bases). Germline CDR1 LNHDA, CDR2 SQIVND (reference sequence). The V end lost 7 bases, the J end lost 2 bases, and 18 bases lay between the germline ends. The CDR3 has 17 amino acids. This CDR3 reads CASTILRQGTGANVLTF. The DNA of the CDR3 is TGTGCCAGTACCATACTCAGGCAGGGGACTGGGGCCAACGTCCTGACTTTC.

The chain joins TRBV6-5 to TRBJ2-7; 7 bases line up with TRBD2. Germline CDR1 is MNHEY and CDR2 is SVGAGI. J gave up 1 base and V 2 bases, and 5 bases lay outside the gene matches. The CDR3 totals 15 residues. The DNA for the CDR3 is TGTGCCAGCAGTTACAGGTCTAGCGGATCCTACGAGCAGTACTTC. Protein: CASSYRSSGSYEQYF.

The rearrangement uses TRBV18 and TRBJ1-1, with D tentatively TRBD1 (5 bases). The CDR3 loop spans 14 amino acids. CDR1 and CDR2 from the germline V gene are KGHSH and LQKENI. V was clipped by 2 bases and J by 2 bases, with 9 bases between them. The CDR3 loop is CASSPDQGNTEAFF. The CDR3 region has the DNA TGTGCCAGCTCACCAGATCAGGGAAACACTGAAGCTTTCTTT.

The chain joins TRBV30 to TRBJ2-2; 10 bases match TRBD2. Germline loops: CDR1 GTSNPN, CDR2 SVGIG (reference sequence). Trimming cost V 7 bases and J 1 base; bases outside gene matches: 3. The CDR3 loop spans 14 amino acids. Here the CDR3 reads CASRLAGNTGELFF. The CDR3 nucleotides are TGTGCCTCTCGACTAGCGGGGAACACCGGGGAGCTGTTTTTT. Full variable domain (outside the CDR3, taken from reference TRBV30 and TRBJ2-2): SQTIHQWPATLVQPVGSPLSLECTVEGTSNPNLYWYRQAAGRGLQLLFYSVGIGQISSEVPQNLSASRPQDRQFILSSKKLLLSDSGFYLCASRLAGNTGELFFGEGSRLTVL.

CDR3 coding DNA: TGTGCCAGCAGTTTAAACGGGAACACTGAAGCTTTCTTT. Amino acids: CASSLNGNTEAFF. This rearrangement joins TRBV12-3 or TRBV12-4 to TRBJ1-1; D remains unclear. Between the trimmed V and J ends, which lost 2 bases and 1 base, there was a span of 5 bases. The CDR3 is made up of 13 amino acids.